The 30 T cell receptor beta chains in this list originate from one sample, sequenced in a study of vaccination and CD4 T cells after COVID-19. Treatment noted: approximately nine-day PBMC culture with coronavirus spike peptide pools or control peptides (ViraFEST assay). Antigens of these TCRs are unknown. With the Oncomine TCR Beta short-read assay, DNA from cultured CD4+ T cells was sequenced. Via MiXCR, TCRdb re-called the PCR reads, giving one row per CDR3 protein. Found here are 20,000 to 25,000 distinct CDR3 sequences, approximately 67% of them singletons; the top ten hold around 23%. The specimen was CD4+ T cells from blood, cultured in vitro, collected before SARS-CoV-2 vaccination. These receptors came from a human donor who received a COVID-19 vaccine.

This chain uses TRBV5-1 with TRBJ2-5; 10 bases agree with TRBD2. Germline V gene sequence: CDR1 SGHRS, CDR2 YFSETQ. The CDR3 has 15 residues. The J segment lost 2 bases and the V segment lost 5 bases, leaving 6 bases of the junction unmatched. DNA for the CDR3: TGCGCCAGCAGGACCGGGACTAGCGTACAAGAGACCCAGTACTTC. Translation gives CASRTGTSVQETQYF. Supplemented by reference TRBV5-1 and TRBJ2-5, the full variable domain reads KAGVTQTPRYLIKTRGQQVTLSCSPISGHRSVSWYQQTPGQGLQFLFEYFSETQRNKGNFPGRFSGRQFSNSRSEMNVSTLELGDSALYLCASRTGTSVQETQYFGPGTRLLVL.

V usage is TRBV19 and J usage is TRBJ1-2, with a tentative D call TRBD1 (5 bases). Trimming took 0 bases from V and 2 from J, leaving 7 bases between them. This CDR3 comprises 14 residues. Germline-derived CDR1 and CDR2 are LNHDA and SQIVND (reference sequence). CDR3 sequence: CASSIDQGNYGYTF. The CDR3 region has the DNA TGTGCCAGTAGTATAGATCAGGGAAACTATGGCTACACCTTC.

The V call is TRBV2, the J call TRBJ2-2; 13 nucleotides align to TRBD2. CDR1 is SNHLY, CDR2 FYNNEI, per germline. The CDR3 extends over 17 amino acids. J gave up 5 bases and V 5 bases, and 8 bases lay outside the gene matches. In DNA, the CDR3 is TGTGCCAGCAGTTACGGACTAGCGGGGGTATCGACCGGGGAGCTGTTTTTT. Its translation: CASSYGLAGVSTGELFF.

The chain recombines TRBV12-3 or TRBV12-4 with TRBJ2-2; D assignment may be TRBD1 or TRBD2 (5 bases each). Trimming left V 3 bases short and J 6 bases short, with 8 bases between. The CDR3 has 13 residues. The CDR3 DNA reads TGTGCCAGCAGTTTGAGGGGCGCCGGGGAGCTGTTTTTT. Translated, it gives CASSLRGAGELFF.

The CDR3 reads CASSEEGAEQYF. The CDR3 DNA reads TGTGCCAGCAGTGAAGAGGGGGCCGAGCAGTACTTC. This sequence joins TRBV6-1 and TRBJ2-7, with 7 nucleotides matching TRBD1. Germline CDR1 MNHNS, CDR2 SASEGT. The V segment lost 1 base and the J segment 6 bases; nucleotides outside the gene matches: 0. The CDR3 has 12 amino acids.

The sample holds a few counts of this clonotype. V is TRBV28 and J is TRBJ1-2, with D possibly being TRBD1 (5 bases). V was clipped by 4 bases and J by 4 bases, with 19 bases between them. The CDR3 has 16 residues. Germline V gives CDR1 MDHEN, CDR2 SYDVKM. Here the CDR3 DNA reads TGTGCCAGCAGTTCCAATTCCGGGACCCCCCTCTATGGCTACACCTTC. Translating it yields CASSSNSGTPLYGYTF.

The chain has TRBV19 and TRBJ1-1, with 8 bases aligning to TRBD1. J lost 0 bases, V lost 6 bases, and 3 bases had no gene match. CDR3 size: 14 residues. Germline V gives CDR1 LNHDA, CDR2 SQIVND (reference sequence). CDR3 sequence (DNA): TGTGCCAGTAGGGAGGGACAGGTGAACACTGAAGCTTTCTTT. As protein: CASREGQVNTEAFF. The full variable domain, rest sourced from reference TRBV19 and TRBJ1-1, is DGGITQSPKYLFRKEGQNVTLSCEQNLNHDAMYWYRQDPGQGLRLIYYSQIVNDFQKGDIAEGYSVSREKKESFPLTVTSAQKNPTAFYLCASREGQVNTEAFFGQGTRLTVV.

The CDR3 region has the DNA TGTGCCAGCAGTGAATATGGCCAGGGGGCCGCTGGCTACACCTTC. Amino acid sequence: CASSEYGQGAAGYTF. This chain uses TRBV6-1 with TRBJ1-2; 8 bases are a match to TRBD1. V shed 2 bases, J shed 7 bases, and the junction held 9 bases outside the gene matches. This CDR3 has 15 residues. From germline, CDR1 is MNHNS and CDR2 SASEGT.

The J gene is TRBJ2-4, the V gene TRBV21-1; TRBD1, the table's D call, lacks a check against the DNA. TRBV21-1 is deemed a pseudogene. The CDR3 is 16 amino acids. CDR3 protein: CASSKKSGTGGNIQYF. The CDR3 DNA reads TGTGCCAGCAGCAAAAAATCGGGGACAGGGGGGAACATTCAGTACTTC.

V usage is TRBV15 and J usage is TRBJ2-5; 9 positions match TRBD1. CDR3 length: 18 amino acids. V dropped 3 bases and J dropped 7; count of bases not matched to a gene: 18. Germline CDR1 and CDR2: LNHNV and YYDKDF (reference sequence). Written as DNA, the CDR3 is TGTGCCACCAGCAGGCCGACAACAGGGGGCGGCTCGGGAGTGACCCAGTACTTC. This encodes CATSRPTTGGGSGVTQYF.

The rearrangement uses TRBV20-1 and TRBJ2-5, with TRBD2 matching over 11 bases. The junction had 5 bases not matched to a gene; V was cut back by 0 bases and J by 5 bases. The germline V gene has CDR1 DFQATT and CDR2 SNEGSKA (reference sequence). The CDR3 totals 15 residues. This chain's CDR3 is CSARDASGGPETQYF. Written as DNA, the CDR3 is TGCAGTGCTAGAGATGCTAGCGGGGGGCCCGAGACCCAGTACTTC.

This sequence joins TRBV5-1 and TRBJ1-2; 7 bases line up with TRBD1. V was pared by 4 bases and J by 4 bases, with 10 bases of the junction left unmatched. Germline V CDR1 and CDR2: SGHRS, YFSETQ. The CDR3 contains 15 residues. CDR3 in amino acids: CASSQTGSGPYGYTF. The CDR3 coding sequence is TGCGCCAGCAGCCAGACAGGGAGCGGTCCCTATGGCTACACCTTC.

This chain uses TRBV5-1 with TRBJ1-2; D may be TRBD1 (6 bases). The CDR3 consists of 12 residues. The V end was cut by 2 bases, the J end by 8 bases, with 10 bases between. CDR1 and CDR2 from the germline V gene are SGHRS and YFSETQ. The CDR3 DNA sequence: TGCGCCAGCAGCTTCGAAGGGGGGGGCTACACCTTC. This gives the protein CASSFEGGGYTF.

V usage is TRBV10-1 and J usage is TRBJ2-1, with TRBD2 identical over 12 bases. Germline CDR1 reads WNHNN; CDR2 reads SYGVQD (reference sequence). J lost 6 bases, V lost 6 bases, and 6 bases had no gene match. The CDR3 has 15 amino acids. The CDR3 DNA follows: TGCGCCAGCAGCCCGACTAGCGGGAGCGTCAATGAGCAGTTCTTC. This gives the protein CASSPTSGSVNEQFF.

The chain has TRBV20-1 and TRBJ1-5; 10 bases align to TRBD1. The CDR3 is 14 amino acids. Germline CDR1 and CDR2: DFQATT and SNEGSKA (reference sequence). V lost 6 bases to trimming and J lost 3 bases; unmatched junction nucleotides: 5. The CDR3 is CSAKDRGPNQPQHF. CDR3 sequence (DNA): TGCAGTGCCAAAGACAGGGGGCCCAATCAGCCCCAGCATTTT.

J is TRBJ1-2 and V is TRBV7-9; 10 bases agree with TRBD1. The CDR3 has 15 amino acids. CDR1 and CDR2 from the germline V gene are SEHNR and FQNEAQ (reference sequence). V was pared by 5 bases and J by 0 bases, with 3 bases of the junction left unmatched. CDR3 sequence (DNA): TGTGCCAGCAGCCCTGGACAGGGGGCTAACTATGGCTACACCTTC. Amino acids: CASSPGQGANYGYTF.

The chain carries TRBV4-1 and TRBJ2-5, with a possible D match to TRBD2 (5 bases). CDR3 length: 15 amino acids. CDR1 and CDR2 from the germline V gene are MGHRA and YSYEKL. V lost 1 base, J lost 5 bases, and 14 bases lay in between. Written as DNA, the CDR3 is TGCGCCAGCAGCCAAGGGCTAGCTGAGCGGGAGACCCAGTACTTC. Its translation: CASSQGLAERETQYF.

The rearrangement uses TRBV6-1 and TRBJ1-2; D uncertain. Germline V gives CDR1 MNHNS, CDR2 SASEGT. Trimming left V 0 bases short and J 4 bases short, with 15 bases between. CDR3 length: 16 amino acids. In nucleotides, the CDR3 is TGTGCCAGCAGTGAAGCGGCCGGCAGGAACGTCTATGGCTACACCTTC. This gives the protein CASSEAAGRNVYGYTF.

The V gene is TRBV6-1, the J gene TRBJ2-2, with TRBD2 identical over 12 bases. In germline, CDR1 is MNHNS, CDR2 SASEGT. After removal of 8 bases from V and 4 bases from J, the junction contained 2 bases not matched to a gene. The CDR3 extends over 14 amino acids. The CDR3 region has the DNA TGTGCCAGCCAGACTAGCGGGGGCACCGGGGAGCTGTTTTTT. Amino acid sequence: CASQTSGGTGELFF.

This clonotype was picked up a small number of times. The V call is TRBV6-1, the J call TRBJ2-3; perhaps TRBD1 as D (6 bases). This CDR3 is 15 amino acids long. CDR1 and CDR2 (germline): MNHNS, SASEGT. The V and J ends lost 6 bases and 0 bases respectively, with 13 bases between them. The chain's CDR3 is CASRFDRLSTDTQYF. The DNA for the CDR3 is TGTGCCAGCAGATTTGACAGGCTAAGCACAGATACGCAGTATTTT.

The CDR3 coding sequence is TGCAGTGCTAGGTTGCCGGGAATGAACACTGAAGCTTTCTTT. Its translation: CSARLPGMNTEAFF. The chain carries TRBV20-1 and TRBJ1-1; D is unclear. Trimming removed 3 bases at V and 0 bases at J, with 11 bases between. The germline V gene has CDR1 DFQATT and CDR2 SNEGSKA (reference sequence). This CDR3 comprises 14 residues.

The genes are TRBV2 and TRBJ1-6, with a tentative D call TRBD1 (5 bases). The CDR3 covers 17 residues. V was cut by 5 bases and J by 1 base, with 15 bases left in between. Germline CDR1 is SNHLY and CDR2 is FYNNEI. Here the CDR3 DNA reads TGTGCCAGCAGTCAGGATGCAGGGATATCCTATAATTCACCCCTCCACTTT. Residues: CASSQDAGISYNSPLHF.

The chain couples TRBV21-1 to TRBJ1-2; no DNA check was done on the table's D call, TRBD1. TRBV21-1 is listed as a pseudogene. The CDR3 sequence is 9 residues long. The CDR3 loop is CASNRKGDF. Written as DNA, the CDR3 is TGTGCCAGCAACAGAAAGGGCGACTTC.

This sequence joins TRBV20-1 and TRBJ2-3; 8 bases are shared with TRBD2. The CDR3 runs to 17 residues. With 0 bases clipped from V and 0 bases from J, the junction kept 8 bases outside the gene matches. CDR1 is DFQATT and CDR2 is SNEGSKA in the germline V gene (reference sequence). The CDR3 is CSARDLVGLVSTDTQYF. CDR3 DNA sequence: TGCAGTGCTAGAGATCTTGTGGGACTAGTCAGCACAGATACGCAGTATTTT.

CDR3 sequence reads: CSARPRGTAYGNTEAFF. CDR3 nucleotides: TGCAGTGCAAGGCCTAGAGGGACAGCCTATGGGAACACTGAAGCTTTCTTT. The chain recombines TRBV20-1 with TRBJ1-1, with 7 nucleotides matching TRBD1. Germline CDR1 is DFQATT and CDR2 is SNEGSKA (reference sequence). Trimming took 6 bases from V and 1 from J; bases not matched to a gene: 17. The CDR3 totals 17 residues.

The chain combines TRBV28 with TRBJ2-3; D is possibly TRBD1 or TRBD2 (5 bases each). This CDR3 has 15 residues. Trimming cost V 7 bases and J 0 bases, with 14 bases left between them. Per germline, CDR1 MDHEN and CDR2 SYDVKM. The CDR3 DNA reads TGTGCCAGCACATCCCCGGGGCCAAGCACAGATACGCAGTATTTT. This encodes CASTSPGPSTDTQYF.

In DNA form, the CDR3 reads TGTGCCAGCAGTGAGGAACTCCTCTCTGGAAACACCATATATTTT. Protein product: CASSEELLSGNTIYF. The rearrangement uses TRBV6-1 and TRBJ1-3; D is unresolved. The germline CDR1 and CDR2 sequences are MNHNS and SASEGT. There are 15 residues in the CDR3. V shed 3 bases and J shed 0 bases, with 9 bases lying between them.

V and J are TRBV2 and TRBJ1-1; no definite D call. The CDR3 loop spans 13 amino acids. Germline V gene lookup returns CDR1 SNHLY and CDR2 FYNNEI. V was cut by 2 bases and J by 3 bases, with 7 bases left in between. The CDR3 nucleotides read TGTGCCAGCAGTGAATTCTGGGACACTGAAGCTTTCTTT. This codes for CASSEFWDTEAFF.

The chain recombines TRBV20-1 with TRBJ2-3, with a weak D call TRBD2 (7 bases). The CDR3 loop spans 16 amino acids. The V gene lost 1 base and the J gene lost 6 bases, with 20 bases spanning the gap. The germline CDR1 and CDR2 sequences are DFQATT and SNEGSKA (reference sequence). CDR3 residues: CSARVSRGGTGDTQYF. As DNA, the CDR3 is TGCAGTGCTAGAGTTTCGAGGGGGGGCACTGGGGATACGCAGTATTTT.

This clonotype appeared a few times. The chain recombines TRBV7-8 with TRBJ1-1, with unresolved D. Looked up from germline, CDR1 is SGHVS and CDR2 is FQNEAQ. The CDR3 is 11 residues long. Trimming stripped 4 bases from V and 8 bases from J, with 8 bases between. The DNA for the CDR3 is TGTGCCAGCAGCTCCCACTCAGAAGCTTTCTTT. This translates into CASSSHSEAFF.